This TCR beta chain was documented in a study of Tregs in tolerant kidney transplant recipients. Germline loops: CDR1 DFQATT, CDR2 SNEGSKA (reference sequence). The CDR3 totals 10 residues. The trim removed 5 bases at V and 5 bases at J, leaving 0 bases unmatched. Study-level findings and limits: Some patients' samples used different primers over time, so nucleotide sequences weren't comparable. Expanding Tregs on activated donor B cells appeared to best identify donor-specific TCRbeta clones. Validation in larger populations is needed because few patients were studied.

Concerning this clone: Its antigen is not identified.

Produced via immunoSEQ multiplex PCR; TCRdb's table is partial and in-frame only. The data hold over 60,000 clones, with 70% to 90% observed a single time. Thawed PBMCs were FACS-sorted into unstimulated CD4+CD25+CD127- regulatory T cells, CD4+CD25- non-regulatory cells, CD4 and CD8 cells. The receptor's source is a human donor who received a combined kidney and bone marrow transplant. The rearrangement uses TRBV20-1 and TRBJ2-7; the match to TRBD1 covers 7 bases. Material: CD4+ T cells from blood, obtained before the transplant. CDR3 protein: CSADRDEQYF. The CDR3 DNA sequence: TGCAGTGCTGACAGGGACGAGCAGTACTTC.